The 11 T cell receptor beta chains below come from one sample, sequenced in a study of molecular identifiers for immune sequencing clone quantification. Using its own MiXCR run on the PCR reads, TCRdb lists one record per CDR3 protein. The table lists about 510,000 distinct CDR3 sequences, over 20% of them singletons, with approximately 0.84% in the top ten. Sequenced material: naive CD8+ T cells from blood, with Jurkat cell RNA spiked in. Subset described: FACS-sorted CD8+CD4-CCR7+CD45RA+ naive T cells. Receptor source: a human donor in good health. Some libraries in this study had Jurkat cell RNA spiked in.

The chain employs TRBV15 and TRBJ2-7; 7 bases line up with TRBD2. V was clipped by 8 bases and J by 5 bases; unmatched bases: 9. CDR3 length: 13 amino acids. CDR1 is LNHNV and CDR2 is YYDKDF in the germline V gene (reference sequence). CDR3 nucleotides: TGTGCCACCGGCACCGAGGGAGGGGACGAGCAGTACTTC. Translating gives CATGTEGGDEQYF.

In regard to this clonotype: A much larger clonotype is one base distant, so this may be a read error. The rearrangement uses TRBV29-1 and TRBJ2-2; TRBD1 aligns across 8 bases. The CDR3 runs 15 residues. Germline V lookup: CDR1 SQVTM, CDR2 ANQGSEA. CDR3 region: CSGGGGQGYTGGLFF. The CDR3 DNA reads as TGCAGCGGAGGGGGTGGACAGGGATACACCGGGGGGCTGTTTTTT.

This clonotype showed up just a few times. The V call is TRBV19, the J call TRBJ1-5; the D is unclear. The germline CDR1 and CDR2 sequences are LNHDA and SQIVND (reference sequence). V was cut by 3 bases and J by 5 bases, with 8 bases left in between. The CDR3 consists of 13 residues. CDR3 residues: CASSIIGHQPQHF. CDR3 DNA: TGTGCCAGTAGTATTATTGGGCATCAGCCCCAGCATTTT.

Comments on this clonotype: One end of the junction does not line up with germline, which may come from a read error. The chain recombines TRBV12-3 or TRBV12-4 with TRBJ2-7; D is uncertain. CDR3 size: 11 residues. CDR3 region: CASSAAYEQNF. CDR3 nucleotide sequence: TGTGCCAGCAGTGCAGCCTACGAGCAGAACTTC.

For this clonotype: This may come from a read error, since a much larger clone is one base off. The chain has TRBV6-2 or TRBV6-3 and TRBJ2-2; D is undetermined. The CDR3 spans 13 residues. The germline CDR1 and CDR2 sequences are MNHEY and SVGEGT. The chain's CDR3 is CASTLSPTEELFF. CDR3 sequence (DNA): TGTGCCAGCACTCTAAGTCCCACCGAGGAGCTGTTTTTT.

This clonotype occurred many times. This sequence joins TRBV5-1 and TRBJ2-5, with D possibly being TRBD1 (6 bases). CDR3 length: 15 amino acids. Germline V CDR1 and CDR2: SGHRS, YFSETQ. Trimming left V 4 bases short and J 5 bases short, with 18 bases between. The CDR3 loop is CASSPEGGRGETQYF. The CDR3 DNA sequence: TGCGCCAGCAGCCCTGAAGGCGGAAGGGGGGAGACCCAGTACTTC.

The chain uses TRBV2 and TRBJ2-2; 11 nucleotides align to TRBD2. The CDR3 length is 16 residues. Germline-derived CDR1 and CDR2 are SNHLY and FYNNEI. Trimming took 1 base from V and 6 from J; bases not matched to a gene: 4. This CDR3 is CASSEGVAGGAGELFF. The CDR3 DNA follows: TGTGCCAGCAGTGAAGGGGTAGCGGGGGGGGCCGGGGAGCTGTTTTTT.

This clonotype showed up many times. The J gene is TRBJ2-2, the V gene TRBV29-1; D gene unclear. Trimming shortened V by 0 bases and J by 1 base, and 3 bases separated the two germline ends. Germline V gene data show CDR1 as SQVTM and CDR2 as ANQGSEA. The CDR3 sequence is 13 residues long. The DNA for the CDR3 is TGCAGCGTTGAAGAGGGGAACACCGGGGAGCTGTTTTTT. This codes for CSVEEGNTGELFF.

This clonotype was seen a handful of times. The chain's CDR3 is CASSFLVNTEAFF. CDR3 nucleotide sequence: TGTGCCAGCAGTTTCTTAGTGAACACTGAAGCTTTCTTT. The chain couples TRBV12-3 or TRBV12-4 to TRBJ1-1; D gene uncertain. CDR3 length: 13 amino acids. The V gene lost 3 bases and the J gene lost 0 bases, with 5 bases spanning the gap.

The CDR3: CASSVGTGFNYGYTF. CDR3 bases: TGTGCCAGCAGCGTGGGGACAGGCTTTAACTATGGCTACACCTTC. The chain is built from TRBV9 and TRBJ1-2; the match to TRBD1 covers 8 bases. The CDR3 has 15 amino acids. Germline CDR1 is SGDLS and CDR2 is YYNGEE. V gave up 2 bases and J gave up 1 base; unmatched junction bases: 4.

This clonotype was detected a few times. The chain joins TRBV6-5 to TRBJ2-1, with 7 bases identical to TRBD1. With 8 bases clipped from V and 2 bases from J, the junction kept 3 bases outside the gene matches. Germline V gives CDR1 MNHEY, CDR2 SVGAGI. The CDR3 runs 13 residues. The CDR3, as DNA: TGTGCCAGCGCTGGGACAGCCTACAATGAGCAGTTCTTC. This translates into CASAGTAYNEQFF.